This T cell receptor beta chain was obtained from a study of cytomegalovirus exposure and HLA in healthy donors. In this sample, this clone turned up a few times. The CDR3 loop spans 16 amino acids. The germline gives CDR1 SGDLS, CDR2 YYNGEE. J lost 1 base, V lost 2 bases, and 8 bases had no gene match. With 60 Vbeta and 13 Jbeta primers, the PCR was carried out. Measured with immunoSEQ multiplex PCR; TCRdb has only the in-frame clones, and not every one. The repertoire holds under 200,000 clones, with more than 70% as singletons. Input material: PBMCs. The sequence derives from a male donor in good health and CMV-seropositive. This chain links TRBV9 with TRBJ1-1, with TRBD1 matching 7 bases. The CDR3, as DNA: TGTGCCAGCAGCGTCGCCCTAGGGGGCTCGAACACTGAAGCTTTCTTT. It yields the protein CASSVALGGSNTEAFF.